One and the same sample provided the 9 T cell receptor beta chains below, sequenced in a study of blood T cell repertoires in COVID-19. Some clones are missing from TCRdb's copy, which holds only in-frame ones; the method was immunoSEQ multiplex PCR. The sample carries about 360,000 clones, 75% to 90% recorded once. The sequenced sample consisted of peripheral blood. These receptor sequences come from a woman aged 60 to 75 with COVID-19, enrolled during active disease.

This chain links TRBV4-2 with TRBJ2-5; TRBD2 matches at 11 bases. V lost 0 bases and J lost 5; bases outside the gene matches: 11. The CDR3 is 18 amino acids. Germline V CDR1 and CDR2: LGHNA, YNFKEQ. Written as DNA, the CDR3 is TGTGCCAGCAGCCAAGATCGGATTAGCGGGGGGGCGTTGGAGACCCAGTACTTC. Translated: CASSQDRISGGALETQYF.

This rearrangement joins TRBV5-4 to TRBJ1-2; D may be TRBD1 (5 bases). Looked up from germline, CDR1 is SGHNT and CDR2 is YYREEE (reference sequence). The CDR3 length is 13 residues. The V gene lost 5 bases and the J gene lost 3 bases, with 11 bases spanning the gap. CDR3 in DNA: TGTGCCAGCAGATCCGACAGAGACTATGGCTACACCTTC. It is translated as CASRSDRDYGYTF.

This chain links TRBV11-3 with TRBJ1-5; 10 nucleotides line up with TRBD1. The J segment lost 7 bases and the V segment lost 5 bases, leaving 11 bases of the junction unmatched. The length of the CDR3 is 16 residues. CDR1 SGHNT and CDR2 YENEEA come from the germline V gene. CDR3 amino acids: CASSPRDRGAGQPQHF. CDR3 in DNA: TGTGCCAGCAGCCCTAGGGACAGGGGAGCGGGGCAGCCCCAGCATTTT.

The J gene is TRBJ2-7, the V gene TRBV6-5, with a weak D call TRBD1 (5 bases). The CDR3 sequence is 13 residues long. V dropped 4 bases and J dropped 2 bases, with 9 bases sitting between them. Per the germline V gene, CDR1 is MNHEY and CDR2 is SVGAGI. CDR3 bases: TGTGCCAGCAGTTGGGGCCTAACCTACGAGCAGTACTTC. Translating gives CASSWGLTYEQYF.

The CDR3 nucleotides read TGTGCCAGCAGCTCTCAACAGGGCCCCTACGAGCAGTACTTC. This translates into CASSSQQGPYEQYF. The J gene is TRBJ2-7, the V gene TRBV7-9, with D maybe TRBD1 (6 bases). Germline CDR1 reads SEHNR; CDR2 reads FQNEAQ (reference sequence). Between the trimmed V and J ends, which lost 4 bases and 2 bases, there was a span of 12 bases. The CDR3 loop spans 14 amino acids.

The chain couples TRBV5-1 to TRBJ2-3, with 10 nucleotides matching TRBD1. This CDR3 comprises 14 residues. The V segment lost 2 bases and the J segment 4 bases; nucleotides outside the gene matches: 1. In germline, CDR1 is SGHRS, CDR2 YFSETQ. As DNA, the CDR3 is TGCGCCAGCAGCTTTGGGACAGGGGCAGATACGCAGTATTTT. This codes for CASSFGTGADTQYF.

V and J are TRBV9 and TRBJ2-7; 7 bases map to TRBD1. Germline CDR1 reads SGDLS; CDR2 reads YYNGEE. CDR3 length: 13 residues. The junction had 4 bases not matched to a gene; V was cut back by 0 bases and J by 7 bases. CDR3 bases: TGTGCCAGCAGCGTAGAAACAGGGGTTGAGCAGTACTTC. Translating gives CASSVETGVEQYF.

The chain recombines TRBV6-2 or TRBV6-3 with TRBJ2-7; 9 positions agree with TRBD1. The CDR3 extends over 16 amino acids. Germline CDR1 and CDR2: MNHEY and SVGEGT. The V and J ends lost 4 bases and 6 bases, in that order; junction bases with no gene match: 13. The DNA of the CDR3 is TGTGCCAGCAGTTCATTTAAGTCGGGACAGGGTCGCGAGCAGTACTTC. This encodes CASSSFKSGQGREQYF.

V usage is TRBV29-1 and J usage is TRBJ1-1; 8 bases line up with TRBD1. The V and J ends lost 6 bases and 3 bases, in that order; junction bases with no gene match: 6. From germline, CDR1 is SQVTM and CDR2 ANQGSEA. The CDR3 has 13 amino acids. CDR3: CSVRGLEDTEAFF. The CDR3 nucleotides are TGCAGCGTCAGGGGGCTGGAGGACACTGAAGCTTTCTTT.